The rows below give T cell receptor beta chains drawn from one sample of a study of cytomegalovirus exposure and HLA in healthy donors. Assay: immunoSEQ multiplex PCR; the TCRdb copy retains only in-frame clones and omits some. In the table there are approximately 160,000 clones, over 70% of which are singletons. Sequencing was done on a sample of PBMCs. These TCRs come from a woman under 40 in good health and CMV-seropositive. CDR3s include the opening cysteine and the closing phenylalanine or tryptophan. Each record gives: V gene, clone size, J gene, D gene, CDR3 protein, CDR3 DNA. A D gene is named only where the DNA matches it firmly. Some rows have no size entry. The others give once, few or many, or a class for an expanded clone.

v_call: TRBV29-1; clone_size: -; j_call: TRBJ2-3; d_call: TRBD2; cdr3_aa: CSVEEASGRAGDTQYF; cdr3_nt: TGCAGCGTTGAAGAAGCTAGCGGGAGGGCCGGGGATACGCAGTATTTT
v_call: TRBV6-6; clone_size: -; j_call: TRBJ2-7; d_call: TRBD1; cdr3_aa: CASSYVQGAYEQYF; cdr3_nt: TGTGCCAGCAGTTACGTACAGGGGGCTTACGAGCAGTACTTC
v_call: TRBV30; clone_size: -; j_call: TRBJ2-7; d_call: TRBD1; cdr3_aa: CAWEPGQGNEQYF; cdr3_nt: TGTGCCTGGGAGCCGGGACAGGGAAACGAGCAGTACTTC
v_call: TRBV11-2; clone_size: few; j_call: TRBJ2-7; d_call: TRBD2; cdr3_aa: CASSLDRIAGGHHEQYF; cdr3_nt: TGTGCCAGCAGCCTAGATCGCATAGCGGGAGGTCACCACGAGCAGTACTTC
v_call: TRBV19; clone_size: -; j_call: TRBJ2-2; d_call: -; cdr3_aa: CASIRGTGELFF; cdr3_nt: TGTGCCAGTATCCGGGGGACCGGGGAGCTGTTTTTT
v_call: TRBV11-2; clone_size: -; j_call: TRBJ1-4; d_call: TRBD1; cdr3_aa: CASSLDRFDEKLFF; cdr3_nt: TGTGCCAGCAGCTTGGACAGGTTTGATGAAAAACTGTTTTTT
v_call: TRBV6-1; clone_size: -; j_call: TRBJ2-3; d_call: TRBD2; cdr3_aa: CASSERGTSGKTSTDTQYF; cdr3_nt: TGTGCCAGCAGTGAACGGGGGACTAGCGGTAAAACTAGCACAGATACGCAGTATTTT
v_call: TRBV27; clone_size: -; j_call: TRBJ2-7; d_call: TRBD1; cdr3_aa: CASSKTGGSYEQYF; cdr3_nt: TGTGCCAGCAGTAAGACAGGGGGCTCCTACGAGCAGTACTTC
v_call: TRBV14; clone_size: -; j_call: TRBJ2-3; d_call: -; cdr3_aa: CASSQERWGLTDTQYF; cdr3_nt: TGTGCCAGCAGCCAGGAACGATGGGGCCTCACAGATACGCAGTATTTT
v_call: TRBV18; clone_size: -; j_call: TRBJ2-2; d_call: TRBD1; cdr3_aa: CASSPGTANTGELFF; cdr3_nt: TGTGCCAGCTCACCCGGGACAGCGAACACCGGGGAGCTGTTTTTT
v_call: TRBV7-2; clone_size: once; j_call: TRBJ2-1; d_call: TRBD1; cdr3_aa: CASSLAGGAPNEQFF; cdr3_nt: TGTGCCAGCAGCTTAGCAGGGGGCGCCCCAAATGAGCAGTTCTTC
v_call: TRBV28; clone_size: -; j_call: TRBJ2-7; d_call: -; cdr3_aa: CASSQQGLTYEQYF; cdr3_nt: TGTGCCAGCAGTCAACAGGGTCTGACCTACGAGCAGTACTTC
v_call: TRBV11-3; clone_size: few; j_call: TRBJ2-3; d_call: -; cdr3_aa: CASSLYWGPTDTQYF; cdr3_nt: TGTGCCAGCAGCTTATATTGGGGGCCCACAGATACGCAGTATTTT
v_call: TRBV11-2; clone_size: -; j_call: TRBJ2-1; d_call: -; cdr3_aa: CASSLAGVTSNEQFF; cdr3_nt: TGTGCCAGCAGCTTAGCGGGAGTTACGAGCAATGAGCAGTTCTTC
v_call: TRBV19; clone_size: -; j_call: TRBJ2-1; d_call: -; cdr3_aa: CASSIAAGPWNEQFF; cdr3_nt: TGTGCCAGTAGTATAGCGGCGGGACCTTGGAATGAGCAGTTCTTC
v_call: TRBV7-2; clone_size: few; j_call: TRBJ2-3; d_call: -; cdr3_aa: CASSPGQSTDTQYF; cdr3_nt: TGTGCCAGCAGCCCCGGACAGTCCACAGATACGCAGTATTTT
v_call: TRBV28; clone_size: -; j_call: TRBJ1-2; d_call: TRBD1; cdr3_aa: CASRSTGDLYGYTF; cdr3_nt: TGTGCCAGCAGGTCTACAGGGGATCTATATGGCTACACCTTC
v_call: TRBV7-3; clone_size: -; j_call: TRBJ2-3; d_call: -; cdr3_aa: CASSPRSGSTSTDTQYF; cdr3_nt: TGTGCCAGCAGTCCAAGGAGCGGAAGCACTAGCACAGATACGCAGTATTTT
v_call: TRBV10-1; clone_size: few; j_call: TRBJ1-1; d_call: -; cdr3_aa: CASSTTANTEAFF; cdr3_nt: TGCGCCAGCAGCACGACAGCGAACACTGAAGCTTTCTTT
v_call: TRBV7-2; clone_size: few; j_call: TRBJ2-1; d_call: -; cdr3_aa: CASSLGSSYNEQFF; cdr3_nt: TGTGCCAGCAGCTTGGGGAGCTCCTACAATGAGCAGTTCTTC
v_call: TRBV15; clone_size: once; j_call: TRBJ1-3; d_call: -; cdr3_aa: CATSRGGSSGNTIYF; cdr3_nt: TGTGCCACCAGCAGGGGAGGCAGCTCTGGAAACACCATATATTTT
v_call: TRBV2; clone_size: -; j_call: TRBJ1-1; d_call: TRBD1; cdr3_aa: CARYTGEATEAFF; cdr3_nt: TGTGCCAGATATACAGGGGAGGCCACTGAAGCTTTCTTT
v_call: TRBV5-5; clone_size: -; j_call: TRBJ1-2; d_call: -; cdr3_aa: CASSLSGGNYGYTF; cdr3_nt: TGTGCCAGCAGCCTCTCGGGGGGCAACTATGGCTACACCTTC
v_call: TRBV27; clone_size: few; j_call: TRBJ2-7; d_call: TRBD2; cdr3_aa: CASSSYLGGEINEQYF; cdr3_nt: TGTGCCAGCAGTTCCTACCTCGGGGGGGAAATCAACGAGCAGTACTTC
v_call: TRBV12-5; clone_size: -; j_call: TRBJ1-5; d_call: -; cdr3_aa: CASGLGVGNQPQHF; cdr3_nt: TGTGCTAGTGGTTTGGGAGTTGGCAATCAGCCCCAGCATTTT
v_call: TRBV15; clone_size: -; j_call: TRBJ2-3; d_call: -; cdr3_aa: CATSRRGLAESTDTQYF; cdr3_nt: TGTGCCACCAGCAGGCGGGGGCTAGCGGAGTCCACAGATACGCAGTATTTT
v_call: TRBV5-4; clone_size: -; j_call: TRBJ2-5; d_call: -; cdr3_aa: CASNTLGAKGVGETQYF; cdr3_nt: TGTGCCAGCAACACCCTAGGGGCGAAGGGGGTGGGGGAGACCCAGTACTTC
v_call: TRBV5-6; clone_size: few; j_call: TRBJ1-2; d_call: -; cdr3_aa: CASSVAGTGGGNYGYTF; cdr3_nt: TGTGCCAGCAGCGTGGCCGGGACTGGGGGGGGTAACTATGGCTACACCTTC
v_call: TRBV11-3; clone_size: -; j_call: TRBJ2-2; d_call: -; cdr3_aa: CASSSSGTGELFF; cdr3_nt: TGTGCCAGCAGCTCGAGCGGGACCGGGGAGCTGTTTTTT
v_call: TRBV4-1; clone_size: few; j_call: TRBJ2-1; d_call: TRBD2; cdr3_aa: CASSQAAGTSGRAPYNEQFF; cdr3_nt: TGCGCCAGCAGCCAAGCGGCCGGGACTAGCGGGAGGGCCCCCTACAATGAGCAGTTCTTC
v_call: TRBV7-8; clone_size: few; j_call: TRBJ2-1; d_call: TRBD2; cdr3_aa: CASSLGAGGQDEQFF; cdr3_nt: TGTGCCAGCAGCTTAGGGGCGGGAGGGCAGGATGAGCAGTTCTTC
v_call: TRBV5-4; clone_size: -; j_call: TRBJ2-7; d_call: -; cdr3_aa: CASSLKGLGEQYF; cdr3_nt: TGTGCCAGCAGCTTGAAGGGGCTGGGAGAGCAGTACTTC
v_call: TRBV4-2; clone_size: -; j_call: TRBJ2-5; d_call: -; cdr3_aa: CASSQDPQTTIQETQYF; cdr3_nt: TGTGCCAGCAGCCAAGATCCTCAAACTACGATCCAAGAGACCCAGTACTTC
v_call: TRBV5-1; clone_size: -; j_call: TRBJ2-1; d_call: TRBD2; cdr3_aa: CASSHTSGSSYNEQFF; cdr3_nt: TGCGCCAGCAGCCACACTAGCGGGAGCTCCTACAATGAGCAGTTCTTC